Here is one T cell receptor beta chain with its context. Its antigen remains unidentified. The CDR3 loop spans 14 amino acids. Germline CDR1 is SGHDT and CDR2 is YYEEEE. V lost 1 base and J 8 bases, leaving 15 bases between the germline ends. The data belong to a study of regulatory dendritic cells for organ transplantation. Whole-study findings and limits: Of resting T cell subsets, memory CD8+ had the most alloreactive clonotypes.

Repertoires were generated with immunoSEQ multiplex PCR, while TCRdb's copy carries only in-frame clones and drops some. Of under 40,000 clones in the sample, over 80% were seen once. The sequencing sample was made of naive CD8+ T cells from blood. Documented subset: CD45RA+ naive T cells. V usage is TRBV5-6 and J usage is TRBJ1-2; D gene ambiguous. The receptor was derived from a human donor in good health. CDR3 nucleotides: TGTGCCAGCAGCTTGATGTATTCAGGTAAAGGCTACACCTTC. It specifies CASSLMYSGKGYTF. The full variable domain, its missing parts supplied by reference TRBV5-6 and TRBJ1-2, is DAGVTQSPTHLIKTRGQQVTLRCSPKSGHDTVSWYQQALGQGPQFIFQYYEEEERQRGNFPDRFSGHQFPNYSSELNVNALLLGDSALYLCASSLMYSGKGYTFGSGTRLTVV.